The 22 T cell receptor beta chains in this list originate from one sample, sequenced in a study of vaccination effects on CD4 cells after COVID-19. Before any sequencing was done, the ViraFEST assay used viral peptide pools to expand antigen-specific CD4+ T cells. CD4+ T cells were isolated after around 10 days of culture. Two-dose vaccination with either BNT162b2 or mRNA-1273 was given to the participants. Profiling relied on immunoSEQ multiplex PCR, and the TCRdb table lists in-frame clones only, not all of them. The repertoire includes some 35,000 clones, almost 85% of them detected once, and roughly 2% sits in the top ten. For these TCRs, the target antigens are not known. Material: CD4+ T cells from PBMCs cultured with HCoV-NL63 spike peptides, obtained after COVID-19 vaccination. The origin of the receptors is a human donor who received a COVID-19 vaccine. Some clones in this sample may be carry-over from other donors' samples.

The V call is TRBV3-1 (or the pseudogene TRBV3-2), the J call TRBJ2-3; D is unresolved. The CDR3 is 17 amino acids. Trimming pared 0 bases from V and 1 base from J, leaving 14 bases between. Germline CDR1 is LGHDT and CDR2 is YNNKEL (reference sequence). The DNA for the CDR3 is TGTGCCAGCAGCCAAGATCCCCGGCCTTTGGGCACAGATACGCAGTATTTT. As protein: CASSQDPRPLGTDTQYF.

The V gene is TRBV7-9, the J gene TRBJ2-3, with 9 bases fitting TRBD2. CDR3 length equals 15 residues. The V and J ends lost 7 bases and 2 bases, in that order; junction bases with no gene match: 7. CDR1 and CDR2 from the germline V gene are SEHNR and FQNEAQ (reference sequence). The CDR3 loop reads CASKLLAGTTDTQYF. The CDR3 bases are TGTGCCAGCAAATTGCTAGCGGGGACCACAGATACGCAGTATTTT.

The rearrangement uses TRBV18 and TRBJ1-1; unclear D gene. Trimming took 6 bases from V and 0 from J, leaving 11 bases between them. Germline V gene lookup returns CDR1 KGHSH and CDR2 LQKENI. The CDR3 contains 14 residues. The CDR3 DNA sequence: TGTGCCAGCTCCGGCGGGCTCATGAACACTGAAGCTTTCTTT. Translating gives CASSGGLMNTEAFF.

The V call is TRBV28, the J call TRBJ2-7, with D unresolved. The V end lost 5 bases, the J end lost 2 bases, and 16 bases lay between the germline ends. The CDR3 totals 15 residues. Germline loops: CDR1 MDHEN, CDR2 SYDVKM. The CDR3 region is CASSTAKALPYEQYV. The CDR3 nucleotides are TGTGCCAGCAGTACTGCTAAAGCTCTCCCCTACGAGCAGTACGTC.

The V gene is TRBV7-9, the J gene TRBJ2-5; TRBD1 matches 8 bases. V shed 1 base, J shed 5 bases, and the junction held 12 bases outside the gene matches. The germline V gene has CDR1 SEHNR and CDR2 FQNEAQ (reference sequence). This CDR3 has 17 amino acids. CDR3 in DNA: TGTGCCAGCAGCTTAGTCCAGGGGGCGAGGATGGAGGAGACCCAGTACTTC. It yields the protein CASSLVQGARMEETQYF.

This clone was found once. The chain employs TRBV10-1 and TRBJ2-5, with D perhaps TRBD1 (6 bases). Germline-derived CDR1 and CDR2 are WNHNN and SYGVQD (reference sequence). This CDR3 is built from 13 residues. Trimming removed 6 bases from V and 1 base from J, with 9 bases in between. CDR3 region: CASRGDTQETQYF. The CDR3 DNA reads as TGCGCCAGCAGGGGGGACACCCAAGAGACCCAGTACTTC.

The CDR3 coding sequence is TGTGCCAGCAGTCTGGGGACAGGCTACGAGCAGTACGTC. Amino acid sequence: CASSLGTGYEQYV. V gene TRBV6-2 or TRBV6-3 combines with J gene TRBJ2-7; 8 bases match TRBD1. From germline, CDR1 is MNHEY and CDR2 SVGEGT. This CDR3 is 13 amino acids long. The J segment lost 3 bases and the V segment lost 5 bases, leaving 3 bases of the junction unmatched.

The V gene is TRBV2, the J gene TRBJ1-3; D remains ambiguous. V gave up 6 bases and J gave up 0 bases, with 12 bases separating them. Germline lookup yields CDR1 SNHLY and CDR2 FYNNEI. The CDR3 sequence is 15 residues long. CDR3: CASRRTYLSGNTIYF. In DNA form, the CDR3 reads TGTGCCAGCAGGAGAACATATCTCTCTGGAAACACCATATATTTT.

The rearrangement uses TRBV13 and TRBJ1-3; no clear D gene. The CDR3 is 14 residues long. Germline CDR1 and CDR2: PRHDT and FYEKMQ (reference sequence). Trimming shortened V by 4 bases and J by 0 bases, and 7 bases separated the two germline ends. CDR3 amino acids: CASSSRGSGNTIYF. The CDR3 DNA reads as TGTGCCAGCAGCTCCCGCGGCTCTGGAAACACCATATATTTT.

The V call is TRBV10-1, the J call TRBJ2-6; the match to TRBD1 covers 7 bases. Germline loops: CDR1 WNHNN, CDR2 SYGVQD (reference sequence). V lost 4 bases, J lost 6 bases, and 6 bases stayed unmatched. The CDR3 is 15 residues long. The CDR3 spells CASSATGTEANVLTF. Written as DNA, the CDR3 is TGCGCCAGCAGTGCAACCGGGACAGAGGCCAACGTCCTGACTTTC.

The chain couples TRBV29-1 to TRBJ2-3, with a tentative D call TRBD2 (5 bases). CDR3 size: 14 residues. V was pared by 4 bases and J by 7 bases, with 18 bases between. The germline CDR1 and CDR2 sequences are SQVTM and ANQGSEA. The CDR3 region has the DNA TGCAGCGTTGTTGTCTCCGGGGTCCCGTATACGCAGTATTTT. This encodes CSVVVSGVPYTQYF.

The chain carries TRBV6-4 and TRBJ2-3; the D is unclear. The length of the CDR3 is 16 residues. CDR1 is MRHNA and CDR2 is SNTAGT in the germline V gene. V lost 1 base and J 1 base, leaving 12 bases between the germline ends. The DNA for the CDR3 is TGTGCCAGCAGTGACTTAGTCCTCGGCGGCACAGATACGCAGTATTTT. Translation: CASSDLVLGGTDTQYF.

This clone occurred a few times. V is TRBV6-6 and J is TRBJ2-1; 8 nucleotides line up with TRBD2. Unmatched junction bases numbered 9, after V lost 8 bases and J lost 6 bases. The CDR3 runs 14 residues. In germline, CDR1 is MNHNY, CDR2 SVGAGI (reference sequence). DNA for the CDR3: TGTGCCAGCGGCGGAACTAGCGGTGCCAATGAGCAGTTCTTC. Translated: CASGGTSGANEQFF.

The chain is built from TRBV7-3 and TRBJ1-1; tentatively, D is TRBD1 (6 bases). CDR1 and CDR2 (germline): SGHTA, FQGTGA. The CDR3 is 16 amino acids. V was trimmed by 4 bases and J by 6 bases, leaving 21 bases between them. CDR3 residues: CASSSGTGIPISEAFF. The CDR3 DNA is TGTGCCAGCAGCTCCGGTACAGGGATCCCCATCTCTGAAGCTTTCTTT.

This rearrangement joins TRBV29-1 to TRBJ1-1; maybe TRBD1 (6 bases). CDR3 length: 12 residues. From germline, CDR1 is SQVTM and CDR2 ANQGSEA. Trimming removed 4 bases from V and 1 base from J, with 7 bases in between. DNA for the CDR3: TGCAGCGTTGGGGGACAGAACACTGAAGCTTTCTTT. Protein sequence: CSVGGQNTEAFF.

V gene TRBV24-1 combines with J gene TRBJ2-1, with 11 bases identical to TRBD2. Trimming removed 3 bases from V and 8 bases from J; junction bases left unmatched: 5. This CDR3 is 15 amino acids long. Germline CDR1 and CDR2: KGHDR and SFDVKD. The CDR3 sequence is CATSDNSGGVDEQFF. The CDR3 DNA reads as TGTGCCACCAGTGATAATAGCGGGGGGGTCGATGAGCAGTTCTTC.

The chain employs TRBV21-1 and TRBJ1-2. TRBV21-1 is a pseudogene segment. There are 13 residues in the CDR3. As DNA, the CDR3 is TGTGCCAGCAGCAAAGCCCCGGGCTGGGGCTACACCTTC. Translating gives CASSKAPGWGYTF.

J is TRBJ2-5 and V is TRBV29-1; D assignment may be TRBD1 or TRBD2 (6 bases each). Germline CDR1 and CDR2: SQVTM and ANQGSEA. V dropped 4 bases and J dropped 3 bases, with 12 bases sitting between them. The CDR3 extends over 13 amino acids. In DNA, the CDR3 is TGCAGCGTTGTCCCGGGGGCGAAAGAGACCCAGTACTTC. This codes for CSVVPGAKETQYF.

V is TRBV5-1 and J is TRBJ1-4; maybe TRBD1 (6 bases). Germline loops: CDR1 SGHRS, CDR2 YFSETQ. V was cut by 3 bases and J by 7 bases, with 22 bases left in between. The CDR3 is 17 residues long. The CDR3 DNA reads as TGCGCCAGCAGCTCACTTGGTGTCGGCCAGGGGACTGAAAAACTGTTTTTT. Its translation: CASSSLGVGQGTEKLFF.

The chain is built from TRBV24-1 and TRBJ2-3; D not resolved. With 1 base removed from V and 3 bases from J, the gap between germline ends came to 7 bases. Germline CDR1 reads KGHDR; CDR2 reads SFDVKD. The CDR3 is 14 amino acids. CDR3 region: CATSDFGTTDTQYF. The CDR3 DNA is TGTGCCACCAGTGATTTTGGCACTACAGATACGCAGTATTTT.

V is TRBV2 and J is TRBJ2-7; TRBD1 aligns across 10 bases. Germline lookup yields CDR1 SNHLY and CDR2 FYNNEI. The CDR3 length is 14 residues. V gave up 6 bases and J gave up 3 bases; unmatched junction bases: 5. CDR3 DNA: TGTGCCAGCAGACCGGGACAGGGGTTCTACGAGCAGTACGTC. The encoded protein is CASRPGQGFYEQYV.

The chain has TRBV9 and TRBJ2-6, with D unresolved. This CDR3 spans 13 amino acids. V was clipped by 2 bases and J by 2 bases, with 2 bases between them. Per germline, CDR1 SGDLS and CDR2 YYNGEE. The CDR3 loop reads CASSVPGANVLTF. In DNA, the CDR3 is TGTGCCAGCAGCGTCCCTGGGGCCAACGTCCTGACTTTC.